A selection of T cell receptor beta chains follows, all from one sample in a study of graft-versus-host responses after intestinal transplantation. The repertoire was sequenced with immunoSEQ multiplex PCR; TCRdb's copy has only in-frame clones and lacks some. This sample has about 40,000 clones; roughly nine tenths occur once, and the top ten carry over 2%. The sample consisted of PBMCs, taken approximately 320 days after intestinal transplant. The source of these receptors is a human patient who received an intestinal transplant, so some T cells may come from the graft donor. Each CDR3 is given with its conserved first and last residue. A D gene is named only where the DNA matches it firmly. Where a row states a size, it is once, few, many or the class of an expanded clone; other rows omit it.

cdr3_length	v_call	d_call	j_call	clone_size	cdr3_aa
13	TRBV6-1	.	TRBJ2-5	.	CASRTELQETQYF
13	TRBV5-1	TRBD1	TRBJ1-2	.	CASSSTGGLGYTF
14	TRBV5-1	.	TRBJ2-5	.	CASSLVGGDQTQYF
13	TRBV4-1	.	TRBJ1-2	.	CASSQDRNYGYTF
14	TRBV7-3	TRBD2	TRBJ2-1	.	CASRIAGGNNEQFF
12	TRBV6-6	.	TRBJ1-4	.	CASRDQQGPLFF
17	TRBV14	.	TRBJ2-7	.	CASSQGGLGRDRGEQYF
14	TRBV11-1	.	TRBJ2-5	.	CASSFRGVGETQYF
15	TRBV10-3	.	TRBJ2-7	.	CAIHEVRRPSYEQYF
19	TRBV7-8	.	TRBJ2-6	.	CASSRTEFTHKSRANVLTF
16	TRBV27	TRBD1	TRBJ2-5	.	CASSSIGTGDMETQYF
17	TRBV27	TRBD1	TRBJ2-5	.	CASSFMTGSEPEETQYF
15	TRBV5-1	TRBD1	TRBJ2-1	.	CASSLGDRGTNEQFF
13	TRBV9	.	TRBJ2-5	.	CASSVGSGQTQYF
14	TRBV10-1	.	TRBJ1-2	once	CASSPRGLNYGYTF
17	TRBV5-4	TRBD1	TRBJ1-2	few	CASSPFPIDRGIYGYTF
13	TRBV6-1	.	TRBJ1-6	.	CASSETRLPPLHF
19	TRBV27	TRBD2	TRBJ2-2	once	CASSLSAQRGVANTGELFF
14	TRBV18	TRBD1	TRBJ2-6	.	CASSPRQGTNVLTF
16	TRBV19	TRBD2	TRBJ2-3	.	CASSPRTSGSTDTQYF
14	TRBV11-1	.	TRBJ1-1	medium-sized	CASSLGTAYTEAFF
17	TRBV27	.	TRBJ1-1	.	CASSLEDTGGLYTEAFF
15	TRBV9	.	TRBJ1-4	.	CASSAWGATNEKLFF
14	TRBV28	.	TRBJ1-3	.	CASSLPGPGNTIYF
12	TRBV28	.	TRBJ2-7	.	CASRDSPYEQYF
16	TRBV2	TRBD2	TRBJ2-2	.	CASRRASGEESGELFF
12	TRBV30	.	TRBJ2-3	.	CAWSVGPDTQYF
19	TRBV28	TRBD2	TRBJ2-2	.	CASSTRTSGSSANTGELFF
16	TRBV30	.	TRBJ2-2	.	CAWSRLGAANTGELFF
16	TRBV28	.	TRBJ1-4	.	CASSRGLPDPNEKLFF
14	TRBV28	.	TRBJ1-3	few	CASSLVVSGNTIYF
15	TRBV11-2	.	TRBJ1-3	.	CASSLGASSGNTIYF
13	TRBV6-6	.	TRBJ1-5	.	CASSLELNQPQHF
15	TRBV2	.	TRBJ1-1	.	CASSDASRGNTEAFF
15	TRBV5-6	.	TRBJ2-7	.	CASSLDGGDTDEQYF
15	TRBV19	.	TRBJ1-5	once	CASSPDRNSNQPQHF
14	TRBV4-1	TRBD1	TRBJ2-7	.	CASSPGQGAYGQYF
14	TRBV6-6	.	TRBJ2-7	.	CASSSLRGNYEQYF
14	TRBV6-4	TRBD1	TRBJ2-3	.	CASSDSQGADTQYF
12	TRBV7-3	.	TRBJ2-5	.	CASSRPGGEQYF
13	TRBV5-1	TRBD1	TRBJ1-1	.	CASSSHRGTEAFF
16	TRBV5-7	.	TRBJ2-1	.	CASSLRTQDPYNEQFF
13	TRBV2	.	TRBJ2-7	.	CASSDGGYYEQYF
15	TRBV2	TRBD2	TRBJ2-3	.	CASSNGGGVGDTQYF
15	TRBV6-6	.	TRBJ1-1	.	CASSYSQGPWTEAFF
16	TRBV9	TRBD2	TRBJ2-5	.	CASSVEASGGEETQYF
14	TRBV29-1	.	TRBJ1-1	.	CSVGRTTINTEAFF
12	TRBV5-6	.	TRBJ2-1	.	CASSYGWNEQFF
13	TRBV19	.	TRBJ2-7	once	CASSIQGSYEQYF
14	TRBV6-5	TRBD1	TRBJ2-7	.	CASSHGQGAYEQYF